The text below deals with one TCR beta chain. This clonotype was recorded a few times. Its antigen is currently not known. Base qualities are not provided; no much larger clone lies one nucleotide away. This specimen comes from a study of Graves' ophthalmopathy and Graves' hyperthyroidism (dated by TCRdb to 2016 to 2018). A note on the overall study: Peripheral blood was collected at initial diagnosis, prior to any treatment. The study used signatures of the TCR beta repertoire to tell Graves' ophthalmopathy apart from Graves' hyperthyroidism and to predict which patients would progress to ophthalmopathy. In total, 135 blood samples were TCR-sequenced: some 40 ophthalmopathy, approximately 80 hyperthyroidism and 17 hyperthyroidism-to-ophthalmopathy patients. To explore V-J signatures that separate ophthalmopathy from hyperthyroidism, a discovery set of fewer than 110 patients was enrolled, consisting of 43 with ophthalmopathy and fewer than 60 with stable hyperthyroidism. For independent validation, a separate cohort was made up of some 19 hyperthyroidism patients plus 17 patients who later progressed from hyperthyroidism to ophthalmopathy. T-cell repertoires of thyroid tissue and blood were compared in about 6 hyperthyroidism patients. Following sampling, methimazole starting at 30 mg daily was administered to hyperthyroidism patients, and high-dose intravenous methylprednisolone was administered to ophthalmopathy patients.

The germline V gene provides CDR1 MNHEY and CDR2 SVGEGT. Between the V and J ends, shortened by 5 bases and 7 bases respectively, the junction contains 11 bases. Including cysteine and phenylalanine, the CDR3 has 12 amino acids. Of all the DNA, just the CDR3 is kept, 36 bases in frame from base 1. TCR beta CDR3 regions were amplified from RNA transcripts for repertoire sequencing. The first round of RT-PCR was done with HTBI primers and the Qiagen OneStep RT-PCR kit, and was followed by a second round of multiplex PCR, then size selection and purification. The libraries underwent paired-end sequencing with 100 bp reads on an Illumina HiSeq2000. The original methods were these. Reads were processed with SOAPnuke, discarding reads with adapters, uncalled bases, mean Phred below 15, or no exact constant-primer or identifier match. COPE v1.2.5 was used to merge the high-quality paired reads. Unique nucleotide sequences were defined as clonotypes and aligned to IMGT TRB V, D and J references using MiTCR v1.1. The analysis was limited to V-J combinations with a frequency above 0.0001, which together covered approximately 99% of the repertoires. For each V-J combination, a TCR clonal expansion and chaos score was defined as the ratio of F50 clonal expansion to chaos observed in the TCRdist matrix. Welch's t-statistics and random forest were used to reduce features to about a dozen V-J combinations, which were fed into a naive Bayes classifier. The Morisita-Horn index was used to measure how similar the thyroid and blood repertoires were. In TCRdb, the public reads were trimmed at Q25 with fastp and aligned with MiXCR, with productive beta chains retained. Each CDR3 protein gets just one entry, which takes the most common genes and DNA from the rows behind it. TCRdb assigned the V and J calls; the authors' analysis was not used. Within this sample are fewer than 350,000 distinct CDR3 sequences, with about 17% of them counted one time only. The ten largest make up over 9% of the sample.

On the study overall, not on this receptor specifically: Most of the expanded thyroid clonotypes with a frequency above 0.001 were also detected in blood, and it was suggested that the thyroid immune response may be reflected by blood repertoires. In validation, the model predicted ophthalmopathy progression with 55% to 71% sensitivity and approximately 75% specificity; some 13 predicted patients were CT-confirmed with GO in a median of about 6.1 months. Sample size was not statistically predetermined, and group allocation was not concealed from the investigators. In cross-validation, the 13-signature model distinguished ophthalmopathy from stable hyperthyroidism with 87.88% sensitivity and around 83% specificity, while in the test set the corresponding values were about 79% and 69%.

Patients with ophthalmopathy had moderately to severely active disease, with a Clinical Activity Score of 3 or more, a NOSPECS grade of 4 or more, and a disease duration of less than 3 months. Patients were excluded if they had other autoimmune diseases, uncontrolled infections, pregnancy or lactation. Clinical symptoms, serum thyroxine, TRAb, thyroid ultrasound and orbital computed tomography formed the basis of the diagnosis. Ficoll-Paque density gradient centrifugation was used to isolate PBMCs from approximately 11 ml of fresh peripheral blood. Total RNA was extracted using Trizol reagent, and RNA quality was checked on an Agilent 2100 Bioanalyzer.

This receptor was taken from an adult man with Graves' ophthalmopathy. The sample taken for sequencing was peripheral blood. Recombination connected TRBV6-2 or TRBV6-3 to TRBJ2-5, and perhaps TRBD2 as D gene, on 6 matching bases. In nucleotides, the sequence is TGTGCCAGCAGTCGGACTACCGGGACCCAGTACTTC. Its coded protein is CASSRTTGTQYF.